This TCR beta chain was identified in a study of long-term antiretroviral therapy in people with HIV. Study-wide findings and caveats: ART preceded a rise in diversity that nonetheless stayed lower than in transplant donor controls.

Sequencing relied on immunoSEQ assay v3.0, run at survey level. The data were produced by immunoSEQ multiplex PCR, yet TCRdb's version contains in-frame clones alone and is incomplete. The sample holds 23,000 or so clones, 75% to 85% seen once. Trimming removed 3 bases at V and 5 bases at J, with 12 bases between. There are 13 residues in the CDR3. Germline CDR1 reads SQVTM; CDR2 reads ANQGSEA. Worth noting for this clone: Its matching antigen is unknown.

This TCR came from a middle-aged woman with HIV. The specimen was unsorted PBMCs, collected 0.5 years after starting antiretroviral therapy. The chain is built from TRBV29-1 and TRBJ2-3; D is possibly TRBD1 (5 bases). The CDR3 protein is CSVEGQGRDTQYF. DNA of the CDR3: TGCAGCGTTGAGGGGCAGGGTAGAGATACGCAGTATTTT.